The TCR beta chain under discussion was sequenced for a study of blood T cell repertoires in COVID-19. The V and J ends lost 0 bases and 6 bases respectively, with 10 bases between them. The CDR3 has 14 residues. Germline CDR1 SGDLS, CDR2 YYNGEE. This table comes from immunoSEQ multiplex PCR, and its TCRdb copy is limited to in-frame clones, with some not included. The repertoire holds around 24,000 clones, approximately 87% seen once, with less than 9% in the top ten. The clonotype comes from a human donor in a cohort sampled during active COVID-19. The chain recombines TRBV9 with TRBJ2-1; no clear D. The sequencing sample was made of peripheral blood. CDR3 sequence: CASSVGLVANEQFF. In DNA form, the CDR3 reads TGTGCCAGCAGCGTAGGGCTAGTTGCCAATGAGCAGTTCTTC.